This T cell receptor beta chain came from a study of shared clonotypes between healthy human individuals. Genomic DNA per cell subset filled all wells of several immunoSEQ plates. Under the authors' procedure: In the immunoSEQ data, sequences were junction-only and lacked quality scores, so filtering differed. Clones were sequenced by immunoSEQ multiplex PCR, and TCRdb holds only the in-frame ones, with some missing. V, J and clone size reflect that table, while D and trimming were determined from the DNA. Of some 980,000 clones in the sample, 76% were seen once. General observations from the study: Only a few donors were included, so the genetic and exposure-history diversity represented was limited.

This clone came up a few times. Its specificity is unknown. Within the sample, other DNA sequences also encode this same CDR3. The CDR3 is 13 amino acids. CDR1 is LNHDA and CDR2 is SQIVND in the germline V gene (reference sequence). The ends were cut back, 6 bases at V and 0 bases at J, with 9 bases in the middle. The TCR comes from a man younger than 35 in good health. The sequencing sample was made of memory CD4+ T cells sorted from blood. The subset denotes: CD45RA-negative fraction. J is TRBJ2-7 and V is TRBV19, with D perhaps TRBD2 (5 bases). The CDR3 reads CASSRGPSYEQYF. The CDR3 coding sequence is TGTGCCAGTAGCCGCGGGCCCTCCTACGAGCAGTACTTC.